Listed below are T cell receptor beta chains from one sample, sequenced in a study of T cells in Graves' hyperthyroidism and ophthalmopathy. TCRdb itself ran the multiplex PCR reads through MiXCR, one entry per CDR3 protein. This repertoire shows about 500,000 distinct CDR3 sequences, around 16% found once; its top ten account for less than 30%. What was sequenced was blood. Receptors originate from a woman aged 25 to 39 with Graves' ophthalmopathy. Each CDR3 is given with its conserved first and last residue. The order of the fields is V gene, J gene, CDR3 protein.

V: TRBV15; J: TRBJ2-7; CDR3: CATSCLPGTQFYEQYF
V: TRBV7-2; J: TRBJ1-1; CDR3: CASSLSYPNTEAFF
V: TRBV28; J: TRBJ1-4; CDR3: CASGTTGRLLNEKLFF
V: TRBV20-1; J: TRBJ2-2; CDR3: CSASEDGSNTGELFF
V: TRBV6-2/TRBV6-3; J: TRBJ2-7; CDR3: CATSLTRTSYEQYF
V: TRBV5-1; J: TRBJ2-5; CDR3: CASSLADRAGETQYF
V: TRBV4-1; J: TRBJ1-1; CDR3: CASSQDRRGFMNTEAFF
V: TRBV5-6; J: TRBJ2-7; CDR3: CASSLVGTLDEQYF
V: TRBV19; J: TRBJ2-7; CDR3: CASSMRGLATYEQYF
V: TRBV4-3; J: TRBJ1-3; CDR3: CASSQAPRTAPFSGNTIYF
V: TRBV15; J: TRBJ2-7; CDR3: CATGDGTTYEQYF
V: TRBV7-2; J: TRBJ1-6; CDR3: CASSTEGNSPLHF
V: TRBV7-9; J: TRBJ1-1; CDR3: CASIRRDNIFRNTEAFF
V: TRBV7-2; J: TRBJ2-1; CDR3: CASSSNNGQFF
V: TRBV5-1; J: TRBJ1-5; CDR3: CASSGYWDQPQHF
V: TRBV28; J: TRBJ2-7; CDR3: CASSDFYEQYF
V: TRBV4-3; J: TRBJ2-6; CDR3: CASSQGQPGANVLTF
V: TRBV13; J: TRBJ1-2; CDR3: CASSLAAGDYGYTF
V: TRBV9; J: TRBJ2-1; CDR3: CASSVGQGRYNYNEQFF
V: TRBV30; J: TRBJ2-1; CDR3: CAWMLGGGVEQFF
V: TRBV5-1; J: TRBJ2-1; CDR3: CASSWWDRDDNEQFF
V: TRBV5-1; J: TRBJ1-5; CDR3: CASSLNRGMSQHF
V: TRBV10-3; J: TRBJ2-2; CDR3: CAITSGTGGGGELFF
V: TRBV13; J: TRBJ1-2; CDR3: CASSSRDSNYGYTF
V: TRBV19; J: TRBJ2-1; CDR3: CASSLGTSGRRGEQFF
V: TRBV14; J: TRBJ2-1; CDR3: CASSYGLAGLMSNEQFF
V: TRBV4-2; J: TRBJ2-3; CDR3: CASSQDLGTSGDTQYF
V: TRBV5-1; J: TRBJ2-7; CDR3: CASSVTSGRVEQYF
V: TRBV12-3/TRBV12-4; J: TRBJ2-1; CDR3: CASGRGGRAVSYNEQFF
V: TRBV9; J: TRBJ2-3; CDR3: CASSGNHERAPDTQYF
V: TRBV12-3/TRBV12-4; J: TRBJ2-7; CDR3: CASSLQMGQGFYEQYF
V: TRBV28; J: TRBJ1-4; CDR3: CASSIFATNEKLFF
V: TRBV7-2; J: TRBJ1-2; CDR3: CASSSSRAKYGYTF
V: TRBV4-1; J: TRBJ2-3; CDR3: CASSQVFTSGRTDTQYF
V: TRBV14; J: TRBJ2-1; CDR3: CASSQVGSNEQFF
V: TRBV3-1; J: TRBJ1-1; CDR3: CASSQAAWGLTEAFF
V: TRBV4-3; J: TRBJ2-7; CDR3: CASSQLQGITYEQYF
V: TRBV6-1; J: TRBJ1-2; CDR3: CASTPGHTEGNGYTF
V: TRBV20-1; J: TRBJ2-5; CDR3: CSAADGAQETQYF
V: TRBV25-1; J: TRBJ2-1; CDR3: CASSVLTSGTSYNEQFF
V: TRBV2; J: TRBJ2-6; CDR3: CASRGHSGANVLTF
V: TRBV12-3/TRBV12-4; J: TRBJ1-4; CDR3: CASSRDNEKLFF
V: TRBV11-2; J: TRBJ2-1; CDR3: CASSTWEAGEQFF
V: TRBV3-1; J: TRBJ2-1; CDR3: CASTRGTGGDEQFF
V: TRBV27; J: TRBJ1-3; CDR3: CASMASEESGNTIYF
V: TRBV10-3; J: TRBJ1-2; CDR3: CAISESGQVYGYTF
V: TRBV6-2/TRBV6-3; J: TRBJ2-7; CDR3: CASSYLAGVYEQYF
V: TRBV5-1; J: TRBJ2-7; CDR3: CASSWAGGTFYEQYF
V: TRBV27; J: TRBJ1-2; CDR3: CASRRQAHYGYTF
V: TRBV7-2; J: TRBJ2-2; CDR3: CASSKGLSTGELFF
V: TRBV12-3/TRBV12-4; J: TRBJ1-1; CDR3: CASSWTGPNTEAFF